This TCR beta chain was found in a study of CD8 T cells in ankylosing spondylitis. A word on this clonotype: Its antigen is still unknown.

For TCR beta, libraries came from quantitative 5'-RACE with molecular barcodes. TCRdb reprocessed the 5' RACE reads with MiXCR, giving one entry per CDR3 protein. The sample holds hundreds of thousands of distinct CDR3 sequences, 12% seen once. Study conclusions and caveats: Fewer than 10 highly homologous variants made up a TCR beta motif that seemed to typify ankylosing spondylitis blood. Some of the motif variants had earlier been found in reactive arthritis patients' fluid and blood. Researchers reportedly found disease-linked clones significantly enriched in matched ankylosing spondylitis synovial fluid.

From germline, CDR1 is SGHKS and CDR2 YYEKEE (reference sequence). There are 16 residues in the CDR3. J gave up 0 bases and V 6 bases, and 9 bases lay outside the gene matches. Sample: blood, either unsorted or a sorted T cell fraction (not recorded which). This clonotype originated in a male donor with ankylosing spondylitis. This chain links TRBV5-5 with TRBJ2-4; 7 nucleotides line up with TRBD1. The CDR3 region has the DNA TGTGCCAGCACCTTTACCGGGACAGTAGCCAAAAACATTCAGTACTTC. This encodes CASTFTGTVAKNIQYF.